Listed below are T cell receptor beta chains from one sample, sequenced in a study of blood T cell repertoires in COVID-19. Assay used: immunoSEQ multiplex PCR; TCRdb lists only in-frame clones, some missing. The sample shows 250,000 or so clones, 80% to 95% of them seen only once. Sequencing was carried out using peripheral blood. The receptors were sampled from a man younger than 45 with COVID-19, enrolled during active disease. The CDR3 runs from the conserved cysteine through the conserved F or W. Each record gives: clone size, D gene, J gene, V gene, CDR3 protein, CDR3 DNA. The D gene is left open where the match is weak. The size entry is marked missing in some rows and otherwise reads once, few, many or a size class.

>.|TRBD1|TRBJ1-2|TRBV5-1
CASSLAAGGINYGYTF
TGCGCCAGCAGCTTGGCGGCAGGGGGAATTAACTATGGCTACACCTTC
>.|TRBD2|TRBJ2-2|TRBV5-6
CASSSPGLPTGELFF
TGTGCCAGCAGCTCACCGGGACTACCGACCGGGGAGCTGTTTTTT
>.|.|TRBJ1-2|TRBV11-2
CASSSTTGVLYGYTF
TGTGCCAGCAGCTCGACGACAGGAGTACTCTATGGCTACACCTTC
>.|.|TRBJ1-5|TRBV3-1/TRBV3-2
CASSQDHRGSNQPQHF
TGTGCCAGCAGCCAAGATCATCGGGGTAGCAATCAGCCCCAGCATTTT
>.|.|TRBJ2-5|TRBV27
CASSFRQGSLQTQYF
TGTGCCAGCAGTTTTCGGCAGGGTAGCTTGCAGACCCAGTACTTC
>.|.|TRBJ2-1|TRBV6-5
CASSYTRGANEQFF
TGTGCCAGCAGTTACACCAGGGGGGCCAATGAGCAGTTCTTC
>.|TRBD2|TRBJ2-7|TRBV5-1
CASSTIAGGPYEQYF
TGCGCCAGCAGCACCATAGCGGGGGGCCCCTACGAGCAGTACTTC
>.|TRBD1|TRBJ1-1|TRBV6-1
CASSERQGETEAFF
TGTGCCAGCAGTGAAAGACAGGGTGAAACTGAAGCTTTCTTT
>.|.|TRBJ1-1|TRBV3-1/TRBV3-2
CASSQPGAEAFF
TGTGCCAGCAGTCAACCGGGGGCTGAAGCTTTCTTT
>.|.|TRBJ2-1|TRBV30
CAWIQGKNNEQFF
TGTGCCTGGATACAGGGAAAGAACAATGAGCAGTTCTTC
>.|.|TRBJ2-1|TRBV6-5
CASSYGDIYYNEQFF
TGTGCCAGCAGTTACGGGGACATCTATTACAATGAGCAGTTCTTC
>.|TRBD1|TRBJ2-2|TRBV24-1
CATSDRGFTGELFF
TGTGCCACCAGTGACAGGGGGTTTACCGGGGAGCTGTTTTTT
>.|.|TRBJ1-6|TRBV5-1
CASSLGSNNSPLHF
TGCGCCAGCAGCTTGGGTAGCAACAATTCACCCCTCCACTTT
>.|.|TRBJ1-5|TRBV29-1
CSVVVRGNQPQHF
TGCAGCGTTGTCGTTAGAGGCAATCAGCCCCAGCATTTT
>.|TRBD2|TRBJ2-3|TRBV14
CASSYRLAGDPTDTQYF
TGTGCCAGCAGCTACCGACTAGCGGGGGACCCCACAGATACGCAGTATTTT
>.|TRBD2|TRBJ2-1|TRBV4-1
CASSQEGLAGEFF
TGCGCCAGCAGCCAAGAAGGGCTAGCGGGGGAGTTCTTC
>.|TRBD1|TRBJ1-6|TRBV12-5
CASGFGLSRDSIYNSPLHF
TGTGCTAGTGGTTTCGGACTCAGCCGGGACAGCATCTATAATTCACCCCTCCACTTT
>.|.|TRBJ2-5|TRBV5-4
CASSLELLGGETQYF
TGTGCCAGCAGCTTGGAGCTGTTGGGGGGAGAGACCCAGTACTTC
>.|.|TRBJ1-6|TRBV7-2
CASSLGGLSPLHF
TGTGCCAGCAGCTTAGGGGGGCTCTCACCCCTCCACTTT
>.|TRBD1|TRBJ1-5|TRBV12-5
CASGHDRGRNQPQHF
TGTGCTAGTGGTCACGACAGGGGACGTAATCAGCCCCAGCATTTT
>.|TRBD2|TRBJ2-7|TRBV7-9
CASSFSGGAIYEQYF
TGTGCCAGCAGCTTCAGCGGGGGGGCCATCTACGAGCAGTACTTC
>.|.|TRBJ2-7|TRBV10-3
CAMDDGGTGSQYF
TGTGCCATGGACGATGGGGGAACAGGGTCGCAGTACTTC
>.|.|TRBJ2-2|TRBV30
CAWKYPGLGGLHTGELFF
TGTGCCTGGAAGTACCCCGGCCTGGGGGGGCTGCACACCGGGGAGCTGTTTTTT
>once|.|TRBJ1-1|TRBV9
CASSLVAENTEAFF
TGTGCCAGCAGCCTAGTGGCAGAGAACACTGAAGCTTTCTTT
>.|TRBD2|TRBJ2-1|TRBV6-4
CASSASSGGTYNEQFF
TGTGCCAGCAGCGCCTCCAGCGGGGGCACCTACAATGAGCAGTTCTTC
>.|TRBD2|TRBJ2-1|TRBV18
CASSPRLAGRYNEQFF
TGTGCCAGCTCACCCCGCCTAGCGGGGCGTTACAATGAGCAGTTCTTC
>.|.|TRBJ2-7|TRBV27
CASSFKITGPEQYF
TGTGCCAGCAGTTTTAAGATAACAGGCCCCGAGCAGTACTTC
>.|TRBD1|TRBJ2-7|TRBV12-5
CASGLVDRDRFEGGSYEQYF
TGTGCTAGTGGTTTGGTTGACCGGGACAGGTTTGAAGGGGGCTCCTACGAGCAGTACTTC
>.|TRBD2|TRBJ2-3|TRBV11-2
CASSFGTSGFTDTQYF
TGTGCCAGCAGCTTCGGGACTAGCGGGTTCACAGATACGCAGTATTTT
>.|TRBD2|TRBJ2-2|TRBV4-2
CASSRGLAGNTGELFF
TGTGCCAGCAGCCGCGGACTAGCGGGGAACACCGGGGAGCTGTTTTTT
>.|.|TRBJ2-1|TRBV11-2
CASSLRQYNEQFF
TGTGCCAGCAGCTTAAGACAGTACAATGAGCAGTTCTTC
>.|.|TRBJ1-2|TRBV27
CASSSTGDYYGYTF
TGTGCCAGCAGTTCGACAGGAGACTATTATGGCTACACCTTC
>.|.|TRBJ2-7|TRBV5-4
CASSLAADPLGSYEQYF
TGTGCCAGCAGCTTGGCCGCTGACCCCCTGGGGAGCTACGAGCAGTACTTC
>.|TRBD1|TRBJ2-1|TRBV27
CASSSRQGSYNEQFF
TGTGCCAGCAGTTCCCGACAGGGCTCCTACAATGAGCAGTTCTTC
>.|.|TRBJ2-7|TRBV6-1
CASSEVTGIMQYF
TGTGCCAGCAGTGAAGTTACAGGGATCATGCAGTACTTC
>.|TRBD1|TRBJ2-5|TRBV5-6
CASSLERTGGKETQYF
TGTGCCAGCAGCCTGGAACGGACAGGGGGCAAGGAGACCCAGTACTTC
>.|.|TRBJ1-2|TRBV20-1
CSASGHREFYGYTF
TGCAGTGCTAGTGGCCACAGGGAGTTCTATGGCTACACCTTC
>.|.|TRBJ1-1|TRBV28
CASSLLPGSVGEAFF
TGTGCCAGCAGTTTACTCCCGGGATCAGTGGGTGAAGCTTTCTTT
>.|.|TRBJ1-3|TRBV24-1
CATSDLAFEAGNTIYF
TGTGCCACCAGTGACCTCGCATTCGAGGCTGGAAACACCATATATTTT
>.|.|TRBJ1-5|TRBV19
CASSRRDQGGQPQHF
TGTGCCAGTAGCCGTAGGGACCAGGGAGGTCAGCCCCAGCATTTT
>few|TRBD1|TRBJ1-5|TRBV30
CAWSAGTGRYSNQPQHF
TGTGCCTGGAGTGCGGGGACAGGGCGTTATAGCAATCAGCCCCAGCATTTT
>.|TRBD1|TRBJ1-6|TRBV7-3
CASSLTSDRDYNSPLHF
TGTGCCAGCAGCTTAACCTCGGACAGGGATTATAATTCACCCCTCCACTTT
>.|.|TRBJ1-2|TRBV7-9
CASSLGATTYGYTF
TGTGCCAGCAGCTTGGGGGCGACCACGTATGGCTACACCTTC
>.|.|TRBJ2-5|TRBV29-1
CSVAPGQETQYF
TGCAGCGTTGCCCCAGGGCAGGAGACCCAGTACTTC
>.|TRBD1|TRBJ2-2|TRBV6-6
CASDKDRVAGELFF
TGTGCCAGCGATAAGGACAGGGTGGCCGGGGAGCTGTTTTTT
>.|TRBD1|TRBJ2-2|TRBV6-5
CASAARTGIGELFF
TGTGCCAGCGCGGCGAGGACAGGGATCGGGGAGCTGTTTTTT
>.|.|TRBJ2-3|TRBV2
CASSDRQFTDTQYF
TGTGCCAGCAGTGACAGGCAATTCACAGATACGCAGTATTTT
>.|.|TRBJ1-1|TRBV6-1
CASSEQGSPNTEAFF
TGTGCCAGCAGTGAACAGGGCAGTCCGAACACTGAAGCTTTCTTT
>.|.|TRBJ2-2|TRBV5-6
CASSLFEQVYTGELFF
TGTGCCAGCAGCTTGTTCGAACAGGTTTACACCGGGGAGCTGTTTTTT
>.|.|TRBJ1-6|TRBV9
CASSVGSGGRSYNSPLHF
TGTGCCAGCAGCGTAGGTTCCGGGGGGAGATCCTATAATTCACCCCTCCACTTT
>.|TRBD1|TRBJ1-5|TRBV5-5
CASSLTGDRNQPQHF
TGTGCCAGCAGTTTGACAGGGGATCGGAATCAGCCCCAGCATTTT
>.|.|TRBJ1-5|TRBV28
CASSLYGNQPQHF
TGTGCCAGCAGTTTATACGGTAATCAGCCCCAGCATTTT
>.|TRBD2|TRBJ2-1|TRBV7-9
CASSLAPGGGSYNEQFF
TGTGCCAGCAGCTTAGCGCCGGGCGGGGGTTCCTACAATGAGCAGTTCTTC